The TCR beta chain described here comes from a study of shared clonotypes between healthy human individuals. Positive CCR7 selection of CD45RO-negative cells yielded the naive CD8 cells, and terminally differentiated effector memory CD45RA+ cells were excluded. Genomic DNA (from each subset) was split evenly across several immunoSEQ plates. Replicate sorted-subset PCRs were loaded with around 220 ng DNA, about 30,000 T cell genomes. Original methodology: For the immunoSEQ data, sequences were junction-only without quality scores, so filtering differed. Assay used: immunoSEQ multiplex PCR; TCRdb lists only in-frame clones, some missing. V and J calls and clone size come straight from that table; D and trimming were deduced from the DNA. The profile covers hundreds of thousands of clones, with approximately 95% appearing a single time and around 0.11% taken by the ten largest. Germline CDR1 is LNHNV and CDR2 is YYDKDF (reference sequence). The CDR3 contains 16 residues. V was shortened by 4 bases and J by 0 bases, with 15 bases between the two germline ends.

The chain recombines TRBV15 with TRBJ2-5; D tentatively fits TRBD1 or TRBD2 (6 bases each). The material sequenced was naive CD8+ T cells sorted from blood. The TCR comes from a woman in her 30s in good health. CDR3: CATSTRGGPHQETQYF. CDR3 DNA: TGTGCCACCAGCACCCGAGGGGGGCCTCACCAAGAGACCCAGTACTTC.